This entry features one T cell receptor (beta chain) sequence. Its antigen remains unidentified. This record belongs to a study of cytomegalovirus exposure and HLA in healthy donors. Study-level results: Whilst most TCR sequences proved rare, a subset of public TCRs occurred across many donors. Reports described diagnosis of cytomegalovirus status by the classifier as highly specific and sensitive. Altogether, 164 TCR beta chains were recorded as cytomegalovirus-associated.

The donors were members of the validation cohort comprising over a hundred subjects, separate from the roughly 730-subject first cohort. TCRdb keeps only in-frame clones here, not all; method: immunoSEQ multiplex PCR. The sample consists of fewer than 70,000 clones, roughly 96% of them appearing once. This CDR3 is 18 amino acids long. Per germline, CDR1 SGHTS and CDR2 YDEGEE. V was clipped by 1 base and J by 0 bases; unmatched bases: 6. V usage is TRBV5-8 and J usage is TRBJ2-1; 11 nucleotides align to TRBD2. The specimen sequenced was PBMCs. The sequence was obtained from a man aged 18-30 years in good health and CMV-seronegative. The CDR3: CASSLRNSGRDSYNEQFF. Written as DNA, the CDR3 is TGTGCCAGCAGCTTGAGGAATAGCGGGAGGGACTCCTACAATGAGCAGTTCTTC.